This passage covers 13 T cell receptor beta chains from one sample sequenced in a study of blood T cell repertoires in COVID-19 (dated by TCRdb to about 2020). Preparation of the library involved the immunoSEQ multiplex PCR assay. As stored in TCRdb, this immuneACCESS dataset retains in-frame rearrangements with V and J assigned. A fraction of the clones does not appear; measured against another copy, unresolved V genes explain less than half of the discrepancy, and the remainder lacks a known reason. In all, the sample holds about 330,000 clones, and about nine tenths of those were seen once. The ten most abundant clones make up approximately 10% of the sample. Material for sequencing was peripheral blood. The receptors stem from a man aged 30-40 years with COVID-19, enrolled during active disease.

CDR3 loop: CASSPTPGVLSQPQHF. Here the CDR3 DNA reads TGTGCCAGCAGCCCTACCCCGGGGGTCTTGAGTCAGCCCCAGCATTTT. The chain has TRBV4-2 and TRBJ1-5; maybe TRBD1 (5 bases). The CDR3 loop spans 16 amino acids. Germline CDR1 is LGHNA and CDR2 is YNFKEQ. The V end lost 4 bases, the J end lost 6 bases, and 19 bases lay between the germline ends.

The gene calls are TRBV10-3 and TRBJ2-3; 8 bases line up with TRBD1. The CDR3 has 15 amino acids. Germline V gene lookup returns CDR1 ENHRY and CDR2 SYGVKD. V trimming: 10 bases; J trimming: 2 bases; junction bases outside the gene matches: 11. The CDR3 DNA sequence: TGTGCCACCATAACGGGGACAGGTGACACAGATACGCAGTATTTT. It yields the protein CATITGTGDTDTQYF.

J is TRBJ1-4 and V is TRBV10-3, with a possible D match to TRBD1 (5 bases). Deletions cut 8 bases from V and 5 bases from J, with 12 bases between. This CDR3 region has 13 residues. CDR1 is ENHRY and CDR2 is SYGVKD in the germline V gene. The CDR3: CAIHAGINEKLFF. The CDR3, as DNA: TGTGCCATCCATGCAGGGATAAATGAAAAACTGTTTTTT.

The chain recombines TRBV28 with TRBJ1-5; a weak D match, TRBD1 (5 bases). This CDR3 has 16 amino acids. The V gene lost 8 bases and the J gene lost 4 bases, with 21 bases spanning the gap. CDR1 and CDR2 from the germline V gene are MDHEN and SYDVKM. DNA of the CDR3: TGTGCCAGCCTTTCGGGCGGAGGGCAGGGAAATCAGCCCCAGCATTTT. Protein product: CASLSGGGQGNQPQHF.

The chain is built from TRBV5-1 and TRBJ2-1; no reliable D call. The germline gives CDR1 SGHRS, CDR2 YFSETQ. The CDR3 is made up of 16 amino acids. The ends were cut back, 1 base at V and 2 bases at J, with 13 bases in the middle. The CDR3 region has the DNA TGCGCCAGCAGCTTGCGAAGCTTTGATGCCTACAATGAGCAGTTCTTC. It is translated as CASSLRSFDAYNEQFF.

This chain links TRBV7-2 with TRBJ2-3, with D perhaps matching TRBD2 (6 bases). Trimming stripped 1 base from V and 4 bases from J, with 15 bases between. The CDR3 contains 16 residues. Germline assignment: CDR1 SGHTA and CDR2 FQGNSA. DNA for the CDR3: TGTGCCAGCAGCTTAGTGGCAGGGAGGAGTGCAGATACGCAGTATTTT. Translating it yields CASSLVAGRSADTQYF.

The V and J genes are TRBV7-2 and TRBJ2-3, with 13 nucleotides matching TRBD2. Trimming at V came to 4 bases and at J to 3 bases, leaving 4 bases not matched to a gene. Germline V gene sequence: CDR1 SGHTA, CDR2 FQGNSA. This CDR3 has 16 residues. The CDR3 loop reads CASSSGLAGATDTQYF. The CDR3 DNA sequence: TGTGCCAGCAGCTCAGGACTAGCGGGAGCGACAGATACGCAGTATTTT.

The CDR3 region is CASSLLIFSGGHHYNEQFF. CDR3 DNA sequence: TGTGCCAGCAGCTTATTGATCTTTTCAGGGGGCCATCACTACAATGAGCAGTTCTTC. The chain carries TRBV7-2 and TRBJ2-1; 8 bases are a match to TRBD1. The CDR3 runs 19 residues. Per germline, CDR1 SGHTA and CDR2 FQGNSA. The V segment lost 2 bases and the J segment 3 bases; nucleotides outside the gene matches: 15.

V gene TRBV20-1 combines with J gene TRBJ1-2, with D possibly matching TRBD1 (5 bases). There are 11 residues in the CDR3. Germline values: CDR1 DFQATT, CDR2 SNEGSKA (reference sequence). Trimming removed 6 bases from V and 5 bases from J, with 10 bases in between. The CDR3 bases are TGCAGTGCCCAGGGATGGTATGGCTACACCTTC. The encoded protein is CSAQGWYGYTF.

The chain employs TRBV24-1 and TRBJ2-1; unclear D gene. Germline CDR1 is KGHDR and CDR2 is SFDVKD. V was trimmed by 1 base and J by 6 bases, leaving 12 bases between them. The CDR3 is 15 amino acids. CDR3 residues: CATSDFFPGTNEQFF. CDR3 in DNA: TGTGCCACCAGTGATTTTTTTCCGGGTACCAATGAGCAGTTCTTC.

The CDR3 is CASSFTGTGEEGYGYTF. The DNA for the CDR3 is TGCGCCAGCAGCTTTACCGGGACAGGGGAGGAGGGCTATGGCTACACCTTC. The rearrangement uses TRBV5-1 and TRBJ1-2; 10 bases map to TRBD1. The V gene's germline CDR1 is SGHRS and CDR2 YFSETQ. The CDR3 runs 17 residues. J lost 4 bases, V lost 2 bases, and 11 bases had no gene match.

V usage is TRBV19 and J usage is TRBJ2-7; 11 bases fit TRBD2. With V trimmed by 2 bases and J by 7 bases, 10 bases remained unmatched. The CDR3 length is 16 residues. Germline assignment: CDR1 LNHDA and CDR2 SQIVND (reference sequence). CDR3: CASSIHPGLAAREQYF. The CDR3 DNA is TGTGCCAGTAGTATACACCCGGGACTAGCGGCTCGGGAGCAGTACTTC. The full variable domain, its missing parts supplied by reference TRBV19 and TRBJ2-7, is DGGITQSPKYLFRKEGQNVTLSCEQNLNHDAMYWYRQDPGQGLRLIYYSQIVNDFQKGDIAEGYSVSREKKESFPLTVTSAQKNPTAFYLCASSIHPGLAAREQYFGPGTRLTVT.

V and J are TRBV27 and TRBJ1-2; 9 bases match TRBD1. The CDR3 runs 15 residues. Per the germline V gene, CDR1 is MNHEY and CDR2 is SMNVEV (reference sequence). V lost 2 bases to trimming and J lost 5 bases; unmatched junction nucleotides: 6. This chain's CDR3 is CASSLRQGVWYGYTF. The CDR3 DNA follows: TGTGCCAGCAGTTTAAGACAGGGGGTGTGGTATGGCTACACCTTC.